The clone carrying this T cell receptor (beta chain) showed up many times. Its target is unknown. The sample comes from a study of neurological immune-mediated disorders. General study points: The study phylogenetically grouped the repertoires of 18 of 34 multiple sclerosis patients into one related-CDR3 cluster, a possible signature. Private repertoires in all groups were suggested, as expanded clones shared no CDR3 amino acid sequences across subjects.

V gave up 5 bases and J gave up 6 bases; unmatched junction bases: 6. The CDR3 loop spans 13 amino acids. CDR1 MNHEY and CDR2 SVGAGI come from the germline V gene. The cDNA was produced through 5'RACE with 10-nucleotide random UMIs. TCRdb reanalysed the 5' RACE reads using MiXCR and keeps one entry per CDR3 protein. The sample consists of 30,000 to 40,000 distinct CDR3 sequences, 3% to 4% of them appearing once. The receptor's source is a man between 25 and 39 years old with multiple sclerosis. Specimen: PBMCs. The chain uses TRBV6-5 and TRBJ1-2, with 7 positions matching TRBD1. The CDR3 DNA is TGTGCCAGCAGTCGGACAGGAGACAATGGCTACACCTTC. Encoded protein: CASSRTGDNGYTF.